This TCR beta chain was identified in a study of OX40 agonist ivuxolimab in advanced cancers. Patients were ineligible given autoimmune disease history or systemic immunosuppression. The length of the CDR3 is 18 residues. J gave up 2 bases and V 3 bases, and 7 bases lay outside the gene matches. The germline V gene encodes CDR1 KGHSH and CDR2 LQKENI. Method: immunoSEQ multiplex PCR; TCRdb's copy keeps in-frame clones and lacks some. The data hold some 97,000 clones, with approximately 90% observed a single time. This TCR was sampled from an adult with an advanced solid tumor such as melanoma, head and neck, liver or kidney cancer. This chain joins TRBV18 and TRBJ2-6; 10 bases are shared with TRBD1. The sample was CD4+ or CD8+ T cells sorted from blood, taken in a trial of the OX40 agonist ivuxolimab. CDR3 in DNA: TGTGCCAGCTCACCCCGGGACAGGGGTTCAACTGGGGCCAACGTCCTGACTTTC. Translating gives CASSPRDRGSTGANVLTF.